This T cell receptor (beta chain) comes out of a study of blood T cell repertoires in COVID-19. Study-wide background: Researchers got acute and convalescent COVID-19 samples from the United States, Italy and Spain. From T cells, B-cell-depleted T cells, or PBMCs came the material, which was cDNA or gDNA.

Trimming cost V 11 bases and J 1 base; bases outside gene matches: 8. Germline V gives CDR1 ENHRY, CDR2 SYGVKD. The CDR3 totals 15 residues. In this sample, this clone turned up a few times. In the original processing: Estimation of nucleated cell counts was performed using reference gene primer amplification. Here immunoSEQ multiplex PCR was the method, and the copy in TCRdb shows in-frame clones only, minus some. The V and J calls and clone size were taken over from that table, and D and trimming were inferred from the DNA. Of some 100,000 clones listed, 90% to 95% are singletons. Sequenced sample: peripheral blood. The receptor comes from a man in his 60s with acute or convalescent COVID-19. The chain uses TRBV10-3 and TRBJ1-4, with 9 positions matching TRBD1. The CDR3, as DNA: TGTGCCTCTTCGGACAGGGGAGGAACTAATGAAAAACTGTTTTTT. Its protein product is CASSDRGGTNEKLFF.